These T cell receptor beta chains were read from a single sample in a study of cytomegalovirus exposure and HLA in healthy donors. Sequencing was performed with immunoSEQ multiplex PCR; in TCRdb, only in-frame clones are kept and a portion is missing. Of roughly 160,000 clones listed, about 80% are singletons. Sequenced sample: PBMCs. The receptors stem from a woman between 50 and 59 years old in good health and CMV-seronegative. CDR3s include the opening cysteine and the closing phenylalanine or tryptophan. The D gene is left open where the match is weak. Clone size is shown for a subset of rows, as once, few, many or a class of expanded clone.

CDR3aa: CATSRTGLGSNQPQHF
CDR3nt: TGTGCCACCAGCAGGACAGGGTTGGGGAGCAATCAGCCCCAGCATTTT
j_gene: TRBJ1-5
d_gene: TRBD1
v_gene: TRBV15
abundance: NA

CDR3aa: CASSPIQPGQGQETQYF
CDR3nt: TGTGCCAGCAGCCCCATCCAACCGGGACAGGGCCAAGAGACCCAGTACTTC
j_gene: TRBJ2-5
d_gene: TRBD1
v_gene: TRBV7-9
abundance: NA

CDR3aa: CASSQHRTSERFF
CDR3nt: TGCGCCAGCAGCCAACACCGGACTAGCGAACGGTTCTTC
j_gene: TRBJ2-1
d_gene: TRBD2
v_gene: TRBV4-3
abundance: NA

CDR3aa: CAWSVQTGGGQPQHF
CDR3nt: TGTGCCTGGAGTGTACAGACAGGGGGAGGGCAGCCCCAGCATTTT
j_gene: TRBJ1-5
d_gene: TRBD1
v_gene: TRBV30
abundance: NA

CDR3aa: CASSLDWGEADTQYF
CDR3nt: TGTGCCAGCAGCTTAGATTGGGGAGAGGCAGATACGCAGTATTTT
j_gene: TRBJ2-3
d_gene: NA
v_gene: TRBV7-2
abundance: once

CDR3aa: CASSGLPEQYF
CDR3nt: TGTGCCAGCAGTGGACTTCCCGAGCAGTACTTC
j_gene: TRBJ2-7
d_gene: NA
v_gene: TRBV2
abundance: NA

CDR3aa: CASSPAYEQYF
CDR3nt: TGTGCCAGCAGTCCAGCCTACGAGCAGTACTTC
j_gene: TRBJ2-7
d_gene: NA
v_gene: TRBV14
abundance: NA

CDR3aa: CASSPPFYREGTDTQYF
CDR3nt: TGTGCCAGCTCACCACCGTTTTACAGGGAAGGCACAGATACGCAGTATTTT
j_gene: TRBJ2-3
d_gene: NA
v_gene: TRBV18
abundance: once

CDR3aa: CASSDSAANTGELFF
CDR3nt: TGTGCCAGCAGTGACTCCGCGGCGAACACCGGGGAGCTGTTTTTT
j_gene: TRBJ2-2
d_gene: NA
v_gene: TRBV6-4
abundance: NA

CDR3aa: CASRSWTGQDEQYF
CDR3nt: TGTGCCAGCAGATCTTGGACAGGGCAGGACGAGCAGTACTTC
j_gene: TRBJ2-7
d_gene: TRBD1
v_gene: TRBV27
abundance: once

CDR3aa: CASSIYLWDRQSDTQYF
CDR3nt: TGTGCCAGTAGTATTTATTTGTGGGACAGGCAATCAGATACGCAGTATTTT
j_gene: TRBJ2-3
d_gene: TRBD1
v_gene: TRBV19
abundance: NA

CDR3aa: CATTYSGAPFDNEQFF
CDR3nt: TGTGCCACCACATACTCAGGGGCACCCTTCGACAATGAGCAGTTCTTC
j_gene: TRBJ2-1
d_gene: NA
v_gene: TRBV19
abundance: NA

CDR3aa: CASSAGRSAWAGYTF
CDR3nt: TGTGCCAGCAGCGCGGGCCGGTCCGCTTGGGCTGGCTACACCTTC
j_gene: TRBJ1-2
d_gene: NA
v_gene: TRBV7-2
abundance: NA

CDR3aa: CASSSGRVFTNEKLFF
CDR3nt: TGTGCCAGCAGTTCTGGCAGGGTGTTTACTAATGAAAAACTGTTTTTT
j_gene: TRBJ1-4
d_gene: NA
v_gene: TRBV6-5
abundance: NA

CDR3aa: CASSSSFIRYGYTF
CDR3nt: TGTGCCAGCAGCTCCTCTTTTATCCGCTATGGCTACACCTTC
j_gene: TRBJ1-2
d_gene: NA
v_gene: TRBV7-9
abundance: once

CDR3aa: CACSESGRDGTYEQYF
CDR3nt: TGCGCCTGCAGTGAGTCGGGGCGGGACGGGACCTACGAGCAGTACTTC
j_gene: TRBJ2-7
d_gene: NA
v_gene: TRBV10-1
abundance: NA

CDR3aa: CASSQGWGLFNEQFF
CDR3nt: TGTGCCAGCAGCCAGGGGTGGGGCCTTTTCAATGAGCAGTTCTTC
j_gene: TRBJ2-1
d_gene: NA
v_gene: TRBV11-2
abundance: NA

CDR3aa: CASSRVPMGNQPQHF
CDR3nt: TGTGCCAGTAGTCGGGTCCCTATGGGCAATCAGCCCCAGCATTTT
j_gene: TRBJ1-5
d_gene: NA
v_gene: TRBV19
abundance: NA

CDR3aa: CASSRTSGVTDTQYF
CDR3nt: TGTGCCAGCAGCCGCACTAGCGGGGTTACAGATACGCAGTATTTT
j_gene: TRBJ2-3
d_gene: TRBD2
v_gene: TRBV6-5
abundance: NA

CDR3aa: CASSRLAGGDTGELFF
CDR3nt: TGTGCCAGCAGCCGCCTAGCGGGGGGGGACACCGGGGAGCTGTTTTTT
j_gene: TRBJ2-2
d_gene: TRBD2
v_gene: TRBV7-8
abundance: NA

CDR3aa: CASSLAGALYEQYF
CDR3nt: TGTGCCAGCAGCTTAGCGGGGGCCCTCTACGAGCAGTACTTC
j_gene: TRBJ2-7
d_gene: NA
v_gene: TRBV7-2
abundance: NA

CDR3aa: CASSLRQGGPQETQYF
CDR3nt: TGTGCCAGCAGCCTCAGACAGGGGGGACCTCAAGAGACCCAGTACTTC
j_gene: TRBJ2-5
d_gene: TRBD1
v_gene: TRBV9
abundance: NA

CDR3aa: CATDEGGPFNTQYF
CDR3nt: TGTGCCACAGACGAGGGAGGGCCCTTTAATACGCAGTATTTT
j_gene: TRBJ2-3
d_gene: TRBD2
v_gene: TRBV27
abundance: NA

CDR3aa: CASSSGGTKDEQYF
CDR3nt: TGCGCCAGCAGCTCTGGCGGGACTAAGGACGAGCAGTACTTC
j_gene: TRBJ2-7
d_gene: TRBD2
v_gene: TRBV5-1
abundance: NA

CDR3aa: CASSRRRASNQPQHF
CDR3nt: TGTGCCAGCAGCCGACGGCGGGCTAGCAATCAGCCCCAGCATTTT
j_gene: TRBJ1-5
d_gene: NA
v_gene: TRBV7-8
abundance: NA

CDR3aa: CASSLGQFTDTQYF
CDR3nt: TGTGCCAGCAGCTTAGGGCAGTTCACAGATACGCAGTATTTT
j_gene: TRBJ2-3
d_gene: NA
v_gene: TRBV11-2
abundance: NA

CDR3aa: CASSRLAPSSYNEQFF
CDR3nt: TGTGCCAGCAGCCGGCTAGCGCCGAGCTCCTACAATGAGCAGTTCTTC
j_gene: TRBJ2-1
d_gene: NA
v_gene: TRBV7-9
abundance: NA

CDR3aa: CASSKSHPPGTQYF
CDR3nt: TGTGCCAGTAGTAAGAGTCATCCTCCGGGTACGCAGTATTTT
j_gene: TRBJ2-3
d_gene: NA
v_gene: TRBV19
abundance: once

CDR3aa: CSARGSYGYTF
CDR3nt: TGCAGTGCTAGAGGGAGCTATGGCTACACCTTC
j_gene: TRBJ1-2
d_gene: NA
v_gene: TRBV20-1
abundance: NA

CDR3aa: CASRTSGTQETQYF
CDR3nt: TGTGCCAGCAGGACTAGCGGCACTCAAGAGACCCAGTACTTC
j_gene: TRBJ2-5
d_gene: TRBD2
v_gene: TRBV6-5
abundance: NA

CDR3aa: CASSPTGYEKLFF
CDR3nt: TGTGCCAGCTCACCCACAGGGTATGAAAAACTGTTTTTT
j_gene: TRBJ1-4
d_gene: NA
v_gene: TRBV18
abundance: NA

CDR3aa: CASSPPGLAGVTDTQYF
CDR3nt: TGTGCCAGCTCACCACCGGGACTAGCGGGAGTTACAGATACGCAGTATTTT
j_gene: TRBJ2-3
d_gene: TRBD2
v_gene: TRBV18
abundance: NA

CDR3aa: CASSIMAGQGPDTQYF
CDR3nt: TGTGCCAGTAGTATAATGGCCGGACAGGGGCCCGATACGCAGTATTTT
j_gene: TRBJ2-3
d_gene: TRBD1
v_gene: TRBV19
abundance: NA

CDR3aa: CASINRGGLANSYEQYF
CDR3nt: TGTGCCAGTATCAATAGGGGGGGGCTAGCGAACTCCTACGAGCAGTACTTC
j_gene: TRBJ2-7
d_gene: NA
v_gene: TRBV19
abundance: NA

CDR3aa: CAWKGSYEQYF
CDR3nt: TGTGCCTGGAAGGGGTCCTACGAGCAGTACTTC
j_gene: TRBJ2-7
d_gene: NA
v_gene: TRBV30
abundance: NA

CDR3aa: CASSFAGTPNEQYF
CDR3nt: TGTGCCAGCAGCTTCGCCGGTACCCCTAACGAGCAGTACTTC
j_gene: TRBJ2-7
d_gene: NA
v_gene: TRBV5-4
abundance: NA

CDR3aa: CASSHRRGDTDTQYF
CDR3nt: TGTGCCAGCAGCCATCGCAGGGGGGACACAGATACGCAGTATTTT
j_gene: TRBJ2-3
d_gene: NA
v_gene: TRBV4-2
abundance: NA

CDR3aa: CASSFARGQAGELFF
CDR3nt: TGTGCCAGCAGTTTCGCCAGGGGGCAGGCCGGGGAGCTGTTTTTT
j_gene: TRBJ2-2
d_gene: TRBD1
v_gene: TRBV27
abundance: few

CDR3aa: CASTKEVRAEAFF
CDR3nt: TGTGCCAGCACCAAAGAGGTGAGGGCTGAAGCTTTCTTT
j_gene: TRBJ1-1
d_gene: NA
v_gene: TRBV6-1
abundance: few

CDR3aa: CASSDAPGDTQYF
CDR3nt: TGTGCCAGCAGTGACGCCCCGGGAGATACGCAGTATTTT
j_gene: TRBJ2-3
d_gene: NA
v_gene: TRBV2
abundance: NA